Below, 13 T cell receptor beta chains from the same sample are listed, as sequenced in a study of blood T cell repertoires in COVID-19 (TCRdb year 2020). The library was obtained by the immunoSEQ multiplex PCR assay. Not all clones reach the TCRdb copy of this immuneACCESS table, which keeps in-frame sequences only. Checked studies attribute under half of the gap to unresolved V genes and leave the rest unexplained. For this sample there are 200,000 to 300,000 clones; roughly 87% appear just once. The ten biggest clones cover around 3.3% of the sample. Sequencing input: peripheral blood. The receptors derive from a man younger than 35 with active or convalescent COVID-19.

In DNA form, the CDR3 reads TGTGCCAGCAAAATAGACAGGGTCAGCACTGAAGCTTTCTTT. Protein: CASKIDRVSTEAFF. The genes are TRBV6-5 and TRBJ1-1; TRBD1 agrees at 7 bases. J was trimmed by 4 bases and V by 7 bases; bases with no gene match: 9. The CDR3 length is 14 residues. The V gene's germline CDR1 is MNHEY and CDR2 SVGAGI.

The chain uses TRBV6-4 and TRBJ1-2, with 9 positions matching TRBD1. The germline V gene encodes CDR1 MRHNA and CDR2 SNTAGT. J gave up 13 bases and V 5 bases, and 8 bases lay outside the gene matches. This CDR3 is built from 12 residues. The CDR3 DNA reads as TGTGCCAGCAGTCCTGGGACAGGGCGGGCCACCTTC. Protein: CASSPGTGRATF.

This chain joins TRBV18 and TRBJ2-1, with 7 bases lining up with TRBD2. The CDR3 is 14 amino acids. The J segment lost 2 bases and the V segment lost 5 bases, leaving 3 bases of the junction unmatched. The germline V gene encodes CDR1 KGHSH and CDR2 LQKENI. The CDR3 DNA follows: TGTGCCAGCTCAGGAGCGGGGACCTACAATGAGCAGTTCTTC. It codes for CASSGAGTYNEQFF. Full variable domain (rest looked up from reference TRBV18 and TRBJ2-1): NAGVMQNPRHLVRRRGQEARLRCSPMKGHSHVYWYRQLPEEGLKFMVYLQKENIIDESGMPKERFSAEFPKEGPSILRIQQVVRGDSAAYFCASSGAGTYNEQFFGPGTRLTVL.

The rearrangement joins TRBV6-2 or TRBV6-3 to TRBJ1-5; 8 bases align to TRBD1. The CDR3 has 15 residues. V lost 2 bases and J lost 6; bases outside the gene matches: 6. Germline CDR1 MNHEY, CDR2 SVGEGT. In DNA form, the CDR3 reads TGTGCCAGCAGTTACCGAGGACAGGGCCTTCAGCCCCAGCATTTT. Its protein product is CASSYRGQGLQPQHF.

The chain combines TRBV14 with TRBJ2-5; D ambiguous. Trimming stripped 1 base from V and 5 bases from J, with 14 bases between. This CDR3 has 15 amino acids. Germline V gene sequence: CDR1 SGHDN, CDR2 FVKESK. For the CDR3, the DNA is TGTGCCAGCAGCCAAGCTCTGTCTTGGGCCGAGACCCAGTACTTC. This encodes CASSQALSWAETQYF.

This clone was picked up one time. The V and J genes are TRBV2 and TRBJ1-1, with D possibly being TRBD1 (6 bases). There are 14 residues in the CDR3. Trimming left V 8 bases short and J 4 bases short, with 17 bases between. Germline V gene lookup returns CDR1 SNHLY and CDR2 FYNNEI. CDR3 nucleotides: TGTGCCAGCTTTATGGACAGAATGAGCACTGAAGCTTTCTTT. Amino acids: CASFMDRMSTEAFF.

This chain uses TRBV11-2 with TRBJ2-3; no clear D. The V end lost 3 bases, the J end lost 3 bases, and 10 bases lay between the germline ends. CDR3 size: 14 residues. From germline, CDR1 is SGHAT and CDR2 FQNNGV. The CDR3 sequence: CASSLRQSTDTQYF. The CDR3 nucleotides read TGTGCCAGCAGCTTGAGGCAGTCTACAGATACGCAGTATTTT.

The gene calls are TRBV28 and TRBJ1-5; D is perhaps TRBD1 (6 bases). CDR1 and CDR2 from the germline V gene are MDHEN and SYDVKM. This CDR3 region has 18 residues. V was trimmed by 0 bases and J by 3 bases, leaving 18 bases between them. Written as DNA, the CDR3 is TGTGCCAGCAGTTTATGGGAGGGGGGGTTTATCTCCAATCAGCCCCAGCATTTT. Protein: CASSLWEGGFISNQPQHF.

The chain is built from TRBV9 and TRBJ2-7; a possible D gene is TRBD1 (5 bases). Germline V gene sequence: CDR1 SGDLS, CDR2 YYNGEE. Trimming cost V 0 bases and J 6 bases, with 10 bases left between them. The CDR3 is 13 amino acids. The CDR3 nucleotides are TGTGCCAGCAGCGTAGCTACAGGAGCCGAGCAGTACTTC. This sequence encodes CASSVATGAEQYF.

The V and J genes are TRBV4-2 and TRBJ2-7; TRBD2 aligns across 7 bases. With 0 bases clipped from V and 7 bases from J, the junction kept 9 bases outside the gene matches. CDR1 and CDR2 from the germline V gene are LGHNA and YNFKEQ. The CDR3 is made up of 15 amino acids. The CDR3 sequence: CASSQDGSSGLEQYF. CDR3 coding DNA: TGTGCCAGCAGCCAAGATGGGTCTAGCGGATTGGAGCAGTACTTC.

V usage is TRBV5-6 and J usage is TRBJ2-3, with D possibly being TRBD2 (5 bases). This CDR3 comprises 17 residues. Germline CDR1 and CDR2: SGHDT and YYEEEE. V was clipped by 2 bases and J by 4 bases, with 20 bases between them. CDR3 region: CASSFAGSTRLADTQYF. The CDR3 region has the DNA TGTGCCAGCAGCTTTGCGGGCAGCACCCGTTTGGCAGATACGCAGTATTTT.

The chain links TRBV9 to TRBJ1-3; D unclear. The CDR3 extends over 15 amino acids. V was cut by 2 bases and J by 0 bases, with 9 bases left in between. Germline V lookup: CDR1 SGDLS, CDR2 YYNGEE. The CDR3 region is CASSVSGISGNTIYF. The CDR3 coding sequence is TGTGCCAGCAGCGTTTCGGGGATCTCTGGAAACACCATATATTTT.

This chain connects TRBV4-2 to TRBJ2-1; TRBD2 might be the D (6 bases). The germline gives CDR1 LGHNA, CDR2 YNFKEQ. This CDR3 has 16 amino acids. Trimming shortened V by 1 base and J by 1 base, and 11 bases separated the two germline ends. This CDR3 reads CASSQVSGLSYNEQFF. The CDR3 DNA follows: TGTGCCAGCAGCCAAGTGAGCGGGTTATCCTACAATGAGCAGTTCTTC.